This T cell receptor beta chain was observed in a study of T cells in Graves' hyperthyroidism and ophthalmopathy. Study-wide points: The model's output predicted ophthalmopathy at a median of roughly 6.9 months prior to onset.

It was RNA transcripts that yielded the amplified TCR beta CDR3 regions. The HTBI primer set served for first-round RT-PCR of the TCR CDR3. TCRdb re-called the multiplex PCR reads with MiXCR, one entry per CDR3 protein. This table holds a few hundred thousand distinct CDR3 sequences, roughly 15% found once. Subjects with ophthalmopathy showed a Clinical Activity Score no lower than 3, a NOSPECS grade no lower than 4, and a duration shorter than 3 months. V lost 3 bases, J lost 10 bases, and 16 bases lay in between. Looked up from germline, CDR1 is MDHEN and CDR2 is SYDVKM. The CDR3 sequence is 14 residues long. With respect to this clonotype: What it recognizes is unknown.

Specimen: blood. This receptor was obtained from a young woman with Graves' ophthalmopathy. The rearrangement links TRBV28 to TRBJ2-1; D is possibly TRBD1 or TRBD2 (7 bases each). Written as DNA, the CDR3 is TGTGCCAGCAGTTTGCCCCAGGGGGGGATAGAGCAGTTCTTC. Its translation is CASSLPQGGIEQFF.